The 9 T cell receptor beta chains reported below all come from one sample, sequenced in a study of OX40 agonist ivuxolimab in advanced cancers. Profiled with immunoSEQ multiplex PCR; TCRdb holds only in-frame clones, not every one. The sample holds 30,000 to 40,000 clones; about 92% are singletons and the top ten take about 35%. The source material was CD4+ or CD8+ T cells sorted from blood, sampled in a trial of the OX40 agonist ivuxolimab. These receptor sequences come from an adult with an advanced solid tumor such as melanoma, head and neck, liver or kidney cancer.

For the CDR3, the DNA is TGTGCCAGCTGGGACCATTACACAGATACGCAGTATTTT. This translates into CASWDHYTDTQYF. The chain joins TRBV6-5 to TRBJ2-3; D may be TRBD1 or TRBD2 (5 bases each). This CDR3 has 13 amino acids. Germline assignment: CDR1 MNHEY and CDR2 SVGAGI. Trimming removed 8 bases at V and 2 bases at J, with 11 bases between.

The chain has TRBV6-5 and TRBJ2-1; TRBD1 matches 8 bases. The length of the CDR3 is 13 residues. The junction had 6 bases not matched to a gene; V was cut back by 7 bases and J by 7 bases. Germline CDR1 is MNHEY and CDR2 is SVGAGI. CDR3 sequence reads: CASTQQGGNEQFF. The CDR3, as DNA: TGTGCCAGCACCCAACAGGGGGGTAATGAGCAGTTCTTC.

V is TRBV6-5 and J is TRBJ2-3, with D uncertain. The CDR3 is made up of 14 amino acids. The V gene's germline CDR1 is MNHEY and CDR2 SVGAGI. Trimming pared 0 bases from V and 4 bases from J, leaving 8 bases between. The CDR3 loop reads CASSYSFVADTQYF. CDR3 DNA: TGTGCCAGCAGTTACTCGTTTGTAGCAGATACGCAGTATTTT.

The CDR3 bases are TGCGCCAGCAGCCTGCAGGGTACGGGCAATCAGCCCCAGCATTTT. Translated, it gives CASSLQGTGNQPQHF. The V call is TRBV4-1, the J call TRBJ1-5, with D maybe TRBD1 (5 bases). V lost 4 bases to trimming and J lost 2 bases, with 12 bases between them. This CDR3 contains 15 residues. CDR1 and CDR2 (germline): MGHRA, YSYEKL.

The chain couples TRBV28 to TRBJ2-7; TRBD1 matches 8 bases. Germline V gives CDR1 MDHEN, CDR2 SYDVKM. The length of the CDR3 is 15 residues. V shed 7 bases, J shed 0 bases, and the junction held 8 bases outside the gene matches. In DNA, the CDR3 is TGTGCCAGCAACGCCCCCGGGACAGGCTCCTACGAGCAGTACTTC. It translates to CASNAPGTGSYEQYF.

J is TRBJ2-7 and V is TRBV11-2; 7 bases line up with TRBD2. The CDR3 covers 15 residues. The V gene's germline CDR1 is SGHAT and CDR2 FQNNGV. V dropped 7 bases and J dropped 2; count of bases not matched to a gene: 11. The CDR3 here is CASTLPSGVAYEQYF. For the CDR3, the DNA is TGTGCCAGCACCCTACCCAGCGGGGTCGCCTACGAGCAGTACTTC.

The chain has TRBV27 and TRBJ1-3; D is ambiguous. The CDR3 length is 15 residues. The germline V gene has CDR1 MNHEY and CDR2 SMNVEV (reference sequence). Trimming left V 10 bases short and J 1 base short, with 17 bases between. The CDR3 protein is CATIMVLQSGNTIYF. CDR3 DNA sequence: TGTGCCACCATCATGGTCCTGCAATCTGGAAACACCATATATTTT.

The chain recombines TRBV28 with TRBJ1-4; TRBD1 matches 8 bases. The junction had 10 bases not matched to a gene; V was cut back by 5 bases and J by 8 bases. The CDR3 totals 15 residues. CDR1 is MDHEN and CDR2 is SYDVKM in the germline V gene. CDR3 amino acids: CASSNFRGPKEKLFF. CDR3 in DNA: TGTGCCAGCAGTAACTTCAGGGGGCCGAAGGAAAAACTGTTTTTT.

Worth noting for this clone: Distinct nucleotide sequences in the sample also encode this CDR3. The chain recombines TRBV4-1 with TRBJ2-7; 12 nucleotides match TRBD2. Germline CDR1 MGHRA, CDR2 YSYEKL. With V trimmed by 0 bases and J by 2 bases, 2 bases remained unmatched. This CDR3 is 16 amino acids long. The CDR3 DNA sequence: TGCGCCAGCAGCCAAGATCGACTAGCGGGGGCCTACGAGCAGTACTTC. Protein: CASSQDRLAGAYEQYF.